This T cell receptor beta chain was sequenced for a study of monozygotic twins with inflammatory bowel disease. The study's findings and limits: IBD patients shared fewer clonotypes with others than healthy twins, especially with disease activity.

Germline V lookup: CDR1 MGHRA, CDR2 YSYEKL. The CDR3 is 17 residues long. As regards this clonotype: The antigen is unknown.

TCRdb reworked the 5' RACE reads into one entry per CDR3 protein, no DNA. The table for this sample gives 300,000 to 350,000 distinct CDR3 sequences. The chain is built from TRBV4-1 and TRBJ2-7; the D gene TCRdb calls, TRBD2, cannot be checked with no DNA. Input material: blood. This sequence was found in a human donor with ulcerative colitis or Crohn's disease, or a healthy co-twin of an affected twin (not recorded which). The CDR3: CASSQGLAGVFTYEQYF.